This passage covers 15 T cell receptor beta chains from one sample sequenced in a study of shared clonotypes between healthy human individuals. TCRdb's table, derived via immunoSEQ multiplex PCR, lists solely in-frame clones and lacks some. This sample has some 2.4 million clones; over 85% occur once, and the top ten carry approximately 0.37%. Sequencing was done on a sample of naive CD4+ T cells from PBMCs. Subset specified: CD45RA+ positively selected. The receptor set was obtained from a man aged 18 to 30 in good health. Some clones in this sample may be carry-over from other donors' samples.

This sequence joins TRBV2 and TRBJ2-5; D is undetermined. TRBJ2-7 matches the DNA end more closely, so the J call is doubtful. This CDR3 region has 11 residues. CDR1 and CDR2 from the germline V gene are SNHLY and FYNNEI. This CDR3 is CASSERYEQYF. CDR3 bases: TGTGCCAGCAGTGAAAGGTACGAGCAGTACTTC.

This clone was counted only a few times. The chain couples TRBV10-1 to TRBJ1-1; D is uncertain. Trimming pared 3 bases from V and 7 bases from J, leaving 3 bases between. The germline CDR1 and CDR2 sequences are WNHNN and SYGVQD (reference sequence). There are 10 residues in the CDR3. CDR3 in DNA: TGCGCCAGCAGTGAAGGTGAAGCTTTCTTT. This codes for CASSEGEAFF.

This chain joins TRBV18 and TRBJ2-1; 13 bases fit TRBD2. Trimming cost V 3 bases and J 9 bases; bases outside gene matches: 8. Germline lookup yields CDR1 KGHSH and CDR2 LQKENI. The CDR3 is 16 amino acids. CDR3 region: CASSPVRTSGSPEQFF. In DNA, the CDR3 is TGTGCCAGCTCACCTGTTAGGACTAGCGGGAGCCCTGAGCAGTTCTTC.

V gene TRBV5-4 combines with J gene TRBJ2-2; a possible D gene is TRBD1 (5 bases). V shed 3 bases and J shed 0 bases, with 6 bases lying between them. The CDR3 contains 14 residues. In germline, CDR1 is SGHNT, CDR2 YYREEE (reference sequence). The CDR3 is CASSSGPNTGELFF. In DNA form, the CDR3 reads TGTGCCAGCAGCTCAGGGCCGAACACCGGGGAGCTGTTTTTT.

V gene TRBV4-2 combines with J gene TRBJ2-3; 11 bases align to TRBD2. With 0 bases clipped from V and 1 base from J, the junction kept 12 bases outside the gene matches. Germline CDR1 LGHNA, CDR2 YNFKEQ. There are 20 residues in the CDR3. CDR3 coding DNA: TGTGCCAGCAGCCAAGATCCCCTAGCGGGAGGCTCCATGGGCACAGATACGCAGTATTTT. The encoded protein is CASSQDPLAGGSMGTDTQYF.

V usage is TRBV18 and J usage is TRBJ2-1, with D tentatively TRBD2 (5 bases). V lost 1 base to trimming and J lost 9 bases, with 10 bases between them. Germline CDR1 and CDR2: KGHSH and LQKENI. There are 13 residues in the CDR3. CDR3 sequence reads: CASSPRRDAEQFF. The CDR3 DNA reads as TGTGCCAGCTCACCACGACGGGATGCTGAGCAGTTCTTC.

The chain couples TRBV11-2 to TRBJ2-3; D may match TRBD1 or TRBD2 (5 bases each). Germline CDR1 and CDR2: SGHAT and FQNNGV. Trimming removed 0 bases from V and 1 base from J, with 20 bases in between. This CDR3 is 19 amino acids long. For the CDR3, the DNA is TGTGCCAGCAGCTTAGATGGGAAGTCGTGGGACCTTCGCACAGATACGCAGTATTTT. As protein: CASSLDGKSWDLRTDTQYF. The variable domain in full, with the rest retrieved from reference TRBV11-2 and TRBJ2-3, is EAGVAQSPRYKIIEKRQSVAFWCNPISGHATLYWYQQILGQGPKLLIQFQNNGVVDDSQLPKDRFSAERLKGVDSTLKIQPAKLEDSAVYLCASSLDGKSWDLRTDTQYFGPGTRLTVL.

Of note for this clone: Other DNA sequences in this specimen translate into the identical CDR3. The V gene is TRBV7-2, the J gene TRBJ1-1; 7 nucleotides match TRBD1. Germline-derived CDR1 and CDR2 are SGHTA and FQGNSA. Trimming cost V 1 base and J 2 bases; bases outside gene matches: 4. This CDR3 is built from 15 residues. As DNA, the CDR3 is TGTGCCAGCAGCTTAGTAGGGACAGCTAACACTGAAGCTTTCTTT. Translation gives CASSLVGTANTEAFF.

A word on this clone: Other DNA sequences in the same sample also yield this CDR3. CDR3 residues: CASSEGTQYF. The CDR3 coding sequence is TGTGCCAGCAGTGAGGGGACCCAGTACTTC. The V and J genes are TRBV2 and TRBJ2-5, with D hard to call. The CDR3 contains 10 residues. V was cut by 3 bases and J by 7 bases, with 3 bases left in between. Germline V gives CDR1 SNHLY, CDR2 FYNNEI.

The chain has TRBV5-1 and TRBJ1-3, with 8 bases aligning to TRBD1. V shed 4 bases and J 0 bases; nucleotides not matched to a gene: 6. Germline-derived CDR1 and CDR2 are SGHRS and YFSETQ. The CDR3 runs 16 residues. The CDR3 nucleotides are TGCGCCAGCAGCCCGAACAGGGGGGGCTCTGGAAACACCATATATTTT. Translation gives CASSPNRGGSGNTIYF.

The rearrangement joins TRBV25-1 to TRBJ2-5, with 10 bases lining up with TRBD1. The last part of the DNA fits TRBJ2-7 better; the J call may be wrong. The CDR3 spans 15 residues. Per the germline V gene, CDR1 is MGHDK and CDR2 is SYGVNS. The CDR3 is CASSDLGTGAYEQYF. In DNA form, the CDR3 reads TGTGCCAGCAGTGATCTAGGGACAGGGGCCTACGAGCAGTACTTC.

This clone was observed a single time. J is TRBJ1-5 and V is TRBV25-1, with D unclear. Germline V CDR1 and CDR2: MGHDK, SYGVNS. The CDR3 has 14 residues. Trimming stripped 5 bases from V and 7 bases from J, with 15 bases between. Written as DNA, the CDR3 is TGTGCCAGCAGTTCCAGCGAGGGCGGGCAGCCCCAGCATTTT. Its protein product is CASSSSEGGQPQHF.

The rearrangement uses TRBV2 and TRBJ1-5; D remains ambiguous. CDR1 is SNHLY and CDR2 is FYNNEI in the germline V gene. The CDR3 is 15 amino acids. Trimming removed 7 bases from V and 6 bases from J, with 19 bases in between. The CDR3 bases are TGTGCCAGCAAGGACTTTGAGGCGCGGAGTCAGCCCCAGCATTTT. Its translation: CASKDFEARSQPQHF.

The chain uses TRBV5-4 and TRBJ2-1, with D possibly matching TRBD2 (6 bases). The CDR3 extends over 14 amino acids. The germline V gene has CDR1 SGHNT and CDR2 YYREEE (reference sequence). Trimming removed 4 bases from V and 7 bases from J, with 15 bases in between. CDR3 sequence reads: CASSAPRTKNEQFF. The CDR3 DNA sequence: TGTGCCAGCAGCGCCCCCCGGACTAAAAATGAGCAGTTCTTC.

This chain joins TRBV7-3 and TRBJ2-1; 8 bases line up with TRBD2. Germline values: CDR1 SGHTA, CDR2 FQGTGA. J gave up 6 bases and V 3 bases, and 7 bases lay outside the gene matches. This CDR3 is 15 amino acids long. Written as DNA, the CDR3 is TGTGCCAGCAGCTTTAGGCTAGCGGGCCTCAATGAGCAGTTCTTC. This encodes CASSFRLAGLNEQFF.